This record looks at one T cell receptor (beta chain) sequence and its context. The entry originates in a study of shared clonotypes between healthy human individuals. The study ran the assay at deep level. As processed by the authors: ImmunoSEQ output lacked quality scores and full-length reads, limiting matched filtering. Measured with immunoSEQ multiplex PCR; TCRdb has only the in-frame clones, and not every one. V, J and clone size were drawn from that table, and D and trimming were deduced from the DNA. The sample yields around 1.5 million clones, around 98% seen once. Germline assignment: CDR1 SGHKS and CDR2 YYEKEE (reference sequence). Germline trimming cut 6 bases from V and 8 bases from J; bases unmatched to any gene: 11. The CDR3 runs to 16 residues. Each donor was a Caucasian adult residing in Nashville, Tennessee.

The sequencing input was naive CD4+ T cells sorted from blood. The sample's subset: CD45RA+ positively selected. This sequence originates from a man between 25 and 39 years old in good health. The chain uses TRBV5-5 and TRBJ2-3, with 14 bases aligning to TRBD2. The CDR3 nucleotides read TGTGCCAGCATCTCGATGGGACTAGCGGGAGTGGTTACGCAGTATTTT. This encodes CASISMGLAGVVTQYF.